This is a list of T cell receptor beta chains from one sample in a study of T cells of healthy individuals. TCRdb passed the 5' RACE reads through MiXCR, listing each CDR3 protein once. The sample has some 69,000 distinct CDR3 sequences, roughly 15% seen once; the top ten hold about 4.3%. The receptors stem from a human donor in good health. Both conserved end residues are part of each CDR3. The order of the fields is CDR3 protein, CDR3 DNA, V gene, clone size, J gene, D gene. The D gene is left open where the match is weak. Rows give clone size only sometimes, using once, few, many, or a class for an expanded clone.

CSARGGGMFEQFF	TGCAGTGCTAGAGGGGGGGGGATGTTTGAGCAGTTCTTC	TRBV20-1	few	TRBJ2-1	TRBD2
CASSLAREETQYF	TGTGCCAGCAGCTTAGCCAGGGAAGAGACCCAGTACTTC	TRBV7-9	many	TRBJ2-5	.
CASSLDAGNTEAFF	TGCGCCAGCAGCTTGGATGCGGGGAACACTGAAGCTTTCTTT	TRBV5-1	few	TRBJ1-1	.
CASSLPGLGTIHEQYF	TGTGCCAGCAGCTTACCAGGTTTGGGGACTATCCACGAGCAGTACTTC	TRBV7-2	.	TRBJ2-7	TRBD2
CASSRTDGGEKLFF	TGTGCCAGCAGCAGGACTGACGGCGGGGAAAAACTGTTTTTT	TRBV9	many	TRBJ1-4	.
CASSSILGRSSPLHF	TGTGCCAGCAGCTCTATTCTAGGGCGGAGTTCACCCCTCCACTTT	TRBV11-2	many	TRBJ1-6	.
CASSKVGRDTQYF	TGTGCCAGCAGCAAAGTTGGCCGGGATACGCAGTATTTT	TRBV21-1	.	TRBJ2-3	.
CASSRQSDRDGYTF	TGTGCCAGCAGCCGACAATCGGACCGCGATGGCTACACCTTC	TRBV7-9	many	TRBJ1-2	.
CASSWGQGMGQPQHF	TGTGCCAGCAGCTGGGGACAGGGGATGGGTCAGCCCCAGCATTTT	TRBV12-3/TRBV12-4	.	TRBJ1-5	TRBD1
CAISESIGVYGYTF	TGTGCCATCAGTGAGTCGATCGGGGTCTATGGCTACACCTTC	TRBV10-3	many	TRBJ1-2	.
CASSPVGGDQPQHF	TGTGCCAGCTCGCCCGTGGGCGGAGATCAGCCCCAGCATTTT	TRBV9	few	TRBJ1-5	.
CSVGRSPDTQYF	TGCAGCGTCGGACGGAGCCCAGATACGCAGTATTTT	TRBV29-1	many	TRBJ2-3	.
CASSLVGGDEQFF	TGCGCCAGCAGCTTAGTCGGGGGCGATGAGCAGTTCTTC	TRBV7-6	.	TRBJ2-1	.
CASCQGGDQPQHF	TGTGCCAGCTGCCAGGGTGGGGATCAGCCCCAGCATTTT	TRBV5-5	.	TRBJ1-5	.
CASTSQGTNTEAFF	TGCGCCAGCACTTCCCAGGGGACGAACACTGAAGCTTTCTTT	TRBV4-1	.	TRBJ1-1	.
CASSQVLGQTLQRDYNEQFF	TGCGCCAGCAGCCAAGTTCTGGGACAGACCCTTCAACGGGACTACAATGAGCAGTTCTTC	TRBV4-1	few	TRBJ2-1	TRBD1
CASRTSGRVDIWNEQFF	TGTGCCAGCAGGACTAGCGGGAGGGTAGATATTTGGAATGAGCAGTTCTTC	TRBV2	.	TRBJ2-1	TRBD2
CASSQDVLNTEAFF	TGTGCCAGCAGCCAGGACGTACTGAACACTGAAGCTTTCTTT	TRBV3-1	many	TRBJ1-1	.
CASSNQGLAGGSGELFF	TGTGCCAGCAGTAACCAAGGACTAGCGGGGGGCTCCGGGGAGCTGTTTTTT	TRBV6-5	few	TRBJ2-2	TRBD2
CASSYGSGTGGAADTQYF	TGTGCCAGCAGTTACGGTTCGGGAACAGGGGGCGCGGCAGATACGCAGTATTTT	TRBV6-5	many	TRBJ2-3	TRBD1
CASSERRGPGDEQFF	TGTGCCAGCAGCGAACGCCGGGGCCCTGGCGATGAGCAGTTCTTC	TRBV2	.	TRBJ2-1	.
CASSGRDRGLMGANVLTF	TGTGCCAGCAGCGGCCGGGACAGGGGGCTAATGGGGGCCAACGTCCTGACTTTC	TRBV9	few	TRBJ2-6	TRBD1
CASSHPRGPYEQYF	TGTGCCAGCTCACACCCGAGGGGGCCCTACGAGCAGTACTTC	TRBV18	many	TRBJ2-7	TRBD1
CASSYDLNEQFF	TGCGCCAGCAGCTACGATCTCAATGAGCAGTTCTTC	TRBV5-1	many	TRBJ2-1	.
CASSLDTDTQYF	TGTGCCAGCAGCTTAGACACAGATACGCAGTATTTT	TRBV7-2	many	TRBJ2-3	.
CASTSDSSSYNEQFF	TGTGCCAGCACGAGCGACTCGAGCTCCTACAATGAGCAGTTCTTC	TRBV2	many	TRBJ2-1	.
CASSLSYPGSPLHF	TGTGCCAGCAGTTTATCTTATCCGGGTTCACCCCTCCACTTT	TRBV27	many	TRBJ1-6	.
CASSQAAGRTDTQYF	TGCGCCAGCAGCCAAGCAGCGGGCCGCACAGATACGCAGTATTTT	TRBV4-1	.	TRBJ2-3	.
CASSPEAGSSYNSPLHF	TGTGCCAGCAGCCCAGAGGCCGGGAGCTCCTATAATTCACCCCTCCACTTT	TRBV7-2	.	TRBJ1-6	.
CASSVGGFTDTQYF	TGTGCCAGCAGCGTAGGCGGTTTTACAGATACGCAGTATTTT	TRBV9	many	TRBJ2-3	.
CASSLTTNTGELFF	TGTGCCAGCAGCTTGACGACGAACACCGGGGAGCTGTTTTTT	TRBV5-4	many	TRBJ2-2	.
CASSEDSSYNEQFF	TGTGCCAGCAGTGAGGACAGCTCCTACAATGAGCAGTTCTTC	TRBV6-4	medium-sized	TRBJ2-1	.
CASRLPGTPGYTF	TGTGCCAGCCGCCTTCCCGGGACACCTGGCTACACCTTC	TRBV19	many	TRBJ1-2	.